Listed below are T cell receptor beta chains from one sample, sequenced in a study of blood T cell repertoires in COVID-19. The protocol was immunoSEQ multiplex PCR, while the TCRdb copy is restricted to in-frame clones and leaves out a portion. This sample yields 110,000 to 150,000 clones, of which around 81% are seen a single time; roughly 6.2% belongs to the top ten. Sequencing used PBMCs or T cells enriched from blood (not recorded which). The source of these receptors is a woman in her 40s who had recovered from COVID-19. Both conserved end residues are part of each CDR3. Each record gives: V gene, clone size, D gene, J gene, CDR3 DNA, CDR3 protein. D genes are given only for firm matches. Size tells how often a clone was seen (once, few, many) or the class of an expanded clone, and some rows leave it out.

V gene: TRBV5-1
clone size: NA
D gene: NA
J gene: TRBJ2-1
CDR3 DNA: TGCGCCAGCAGCTTGAATTTCGCGGGCAATGAGCAGTTCTTC
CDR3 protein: CASSLNFAGNEQFF

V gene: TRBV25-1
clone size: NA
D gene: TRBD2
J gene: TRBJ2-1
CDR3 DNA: TGTGCCAGCAGTGAATCTAGCGGGGGTTACAATGAGCAGTTCTTC
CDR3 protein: CASSESSGGYNEQFF

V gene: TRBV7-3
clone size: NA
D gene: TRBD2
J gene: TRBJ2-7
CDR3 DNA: TGTGCCAGCAGCTTAGACGGGAGGGAGCAGTACTTC
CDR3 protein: CASSLDGREQYF

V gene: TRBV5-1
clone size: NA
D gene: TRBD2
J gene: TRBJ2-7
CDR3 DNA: TGCGCCAGCAGCTACGGGACTAGCGGACAGGCCGAGCAGTACTTC
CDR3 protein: CASSYGTSGQAEQYF

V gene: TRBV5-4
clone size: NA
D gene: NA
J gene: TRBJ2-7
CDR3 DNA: TGTGCCAGCAGCTTGAGGGGTAGAGCCTACGAGCAGTACTTC
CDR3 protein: CASSLRGRAYEQYF

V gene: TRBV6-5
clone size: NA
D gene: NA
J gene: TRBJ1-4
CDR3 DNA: TGTGCCAGCGGCAGACATAATGAAAAACTGTTTTTT
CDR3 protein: CASGRHNEKLFF

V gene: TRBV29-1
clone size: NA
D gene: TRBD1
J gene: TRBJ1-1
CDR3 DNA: TGCAGCGTTGAAAGGACAGGGGCAAACACTGAAGCTTTCTTT
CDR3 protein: CSVERTGANTEAFF

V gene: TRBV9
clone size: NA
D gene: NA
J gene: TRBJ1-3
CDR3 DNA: TGTGCCAGCAGCTATCAGGACTCTGGAAACACCATATATTTT
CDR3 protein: CASSYQDSGNTIYF

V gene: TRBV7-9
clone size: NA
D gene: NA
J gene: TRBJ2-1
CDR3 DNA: TGTGCCAGCAAGTCTATAGAGGGGGGGGCCGCCCATAATGAGCAGTTCTTC
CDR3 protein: CASKSIEGGAAHNEQFF

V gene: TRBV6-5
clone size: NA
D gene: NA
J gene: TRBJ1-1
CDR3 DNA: TGTGCCAGCAGTTTCACAGGGAAAGTTACTGAAGCTTTCTTT
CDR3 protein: CASSFTGKVTEAFF

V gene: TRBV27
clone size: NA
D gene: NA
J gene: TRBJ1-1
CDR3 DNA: TGTGCCAGCAGGAGCGGCGGGGGCCCCACGATCACAGCTTTCTTT
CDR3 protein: CASRSGGGPTITAFF

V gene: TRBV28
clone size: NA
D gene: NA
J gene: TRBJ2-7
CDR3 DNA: TGTGCCAGCAGTAACGAGGGGAGGTACGAGCAGTACTTC
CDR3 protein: CASSNEGRYEQYF

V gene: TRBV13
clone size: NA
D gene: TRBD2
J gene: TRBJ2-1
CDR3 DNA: TGTGCCAGCAGCTCCGGGACTAGCAGGGACAATGAGCAGTTCTTC
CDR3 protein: CASSSGTSRDNEQFF

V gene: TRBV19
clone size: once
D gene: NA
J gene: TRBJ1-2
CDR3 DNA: TGTGCCAGTACCCAACAGGGCTCGCCCTATGGCTACACCTTC
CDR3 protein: CASTQQGSPYGYTF

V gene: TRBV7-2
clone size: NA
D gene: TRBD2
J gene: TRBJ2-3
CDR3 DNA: TGTGCCAGCAGCTTGACTAGCGGGGGGACAGATACGCAGTATTTT
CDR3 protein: CASSLTSGGTDTQYF

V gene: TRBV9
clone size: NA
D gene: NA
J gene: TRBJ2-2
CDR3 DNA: TGTGCCAGCAGCGCCAGGGTATCCGGGGAGCTGTTTTTT
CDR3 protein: CASSARVSGELFF

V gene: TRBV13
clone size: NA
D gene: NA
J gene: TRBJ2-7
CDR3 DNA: TGTGCCAGCAGCTCGCAGGGTTACGAGCAGTACTTC
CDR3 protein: CASSSQGYEQYF

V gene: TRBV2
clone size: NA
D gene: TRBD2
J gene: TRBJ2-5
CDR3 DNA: TGTGCCAGCAGTAGAAGGACTAGCGGGGCTCCCAAAGAGACCCAGTACTTC
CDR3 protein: CASSRRTSGAPKETQYF

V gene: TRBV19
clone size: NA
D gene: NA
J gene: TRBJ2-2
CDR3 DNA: TGTGCCAGTAGTATGGTACAGAACACCGGGGAGCTGTTTTTT
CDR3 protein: CASSMVQNTGELFF

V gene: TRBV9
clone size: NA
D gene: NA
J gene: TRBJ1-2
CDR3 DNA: TGTGCCAGCAGCGAGTCGGGTAACTATGGCTACACCTTC
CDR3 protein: CASSESGNYGYTF

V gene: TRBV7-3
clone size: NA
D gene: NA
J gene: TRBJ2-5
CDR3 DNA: TGTGCCAGCAGCCCCCACGGGACACGGTGGGAAGGAGAGACCCAGTACTTC
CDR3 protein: CASSPHGTRWEGETQYF

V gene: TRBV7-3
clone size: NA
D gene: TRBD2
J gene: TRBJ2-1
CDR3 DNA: TGTGCCAGCAGCACTAGCGGGCTAGGTTCCTACAATGAGCAGTTCTTC
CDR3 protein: CASSTSGLGSYNEQFF

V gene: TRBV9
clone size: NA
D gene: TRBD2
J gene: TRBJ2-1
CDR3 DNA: TGTGCCAGCGGGCGCGGGAGCGGGAGGACCTACAATGAGCAGTTCTTC
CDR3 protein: CASGRGSGRTYNEQFF

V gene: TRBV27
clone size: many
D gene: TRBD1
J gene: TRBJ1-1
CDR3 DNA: TGTGCCAGCAACCGACAGGGGCCCAACACTGAAGCTTTCTTT
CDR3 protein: CASNRQGPNTEAFF

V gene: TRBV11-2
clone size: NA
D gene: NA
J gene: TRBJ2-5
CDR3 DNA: TGTGCCAGCAGCTTCCTAAGCCCCCAAGAGACCCAGTACTTC
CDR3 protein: CASSFLSPQETQYF

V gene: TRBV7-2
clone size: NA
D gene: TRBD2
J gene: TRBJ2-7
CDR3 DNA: TGTGCCAGCAGCTTAACTAGCGGGGGGTACTACGAGCAGTACTTC
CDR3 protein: CASSLTSGGYYEQYF

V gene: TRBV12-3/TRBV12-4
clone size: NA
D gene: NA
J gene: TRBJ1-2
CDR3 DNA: TGTGCCAGCAGCCTAGGAGGAGGCTACACCTTC
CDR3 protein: CASSLGGGYTF